Given below is one T cell receptor (beta chain) in context. The data originate from a study of blood T cell repertoires in COVID-19. The CDR3 length is 13 residues. The germline gives CDR1 LNHDA, CDR2 SQIVND (reference sequence). Trimming shortened V by 3 bases and J by 6 bases, and 11 bases separated the two germline ends. The protocol was immunoSEQ multiplex PCR, while the TCRdb copy is restricted to in-frame clones and leaves out a portion. The top ten clones hold about 6.8% of a sample with more than 250,000 clones, roughly 90% of them seen once. Sequencing used peripheral blood. The TCR originated in a man between 18 and 29 years old who had recovered from COVID-19. The V call is TRBV19, the J call TRBJ1-1; tentatively, D is TRBD1 (6 bases). This CDR3 is CASSIGGAAEAFF. CDR3 bases: TGTGCCAGTAGTATCGGGGGGGCAGCTGAAGCTTTCTTT.